This T cell receptor (beta chain) was captured by sequencing in a study of shared clonotypes between healthy human individuals. For the study at large: Contributing individuals were two females and three males aged 18 to 49. Study-level findings and limits: Limited genetic and exposure-history diversity came from having few donors.

Germline V gives CDR1 ENHRY, CDR2 SYGVKD. The CDR3 sequence is 16 residues long. Germline trimming cut 10 bases from V and 2 bases from J; bases unmatched to any gene: 11. For this clone: Its antigen is currently unknown.

Sequencing used immunoSEQ multiplex PCR; TCRdb keeps in-frame clones, though not all of them. The sample records fewer than 1.6 million clones, 98% to 99% being singletons. This clonotype was sampled from a man aged 30 to 39 in good health. The chain recombines TRBV10-3 with TRBJ2-7; 13 bases align to TRBD2. The sample consisted of naive CD4+ T cells sorted from blood. Sample subset: CD45RA+ positively selected. The chain's CDR3 is CATTTWTSGRPYEQYF. For the CDR3, the DNA is TGTGCCACCACAACATGGACTAGCGGGAGACCCTACGAGCAGTACTTC.